These 30 T cell receptor beta chains were all obtained from the same sample, sequenced in a study of control samples from healthy donors and cancer patients. Assay used: immunoSEQ multiplex PCR; TCRdb lists only in-frame clones, some missing. This sample has 100,000 to 150,000 clones; 85% to 95% occur once, and the top ten carry 0.5% to 0.7%. The sample was PBMCs. The receptor set was obtained from a man aged 80 or over with head and neck cancer.

The CDR3 DNA sequence: TGCGCCAGCAGCCTCGAAGGGGGCCGGAAGATACCCCTCCACTTT. Its protein product is CASSLEGGRKIPLHF. J is TRBJ1-6 and V is TRBV23-1; 7 positions agree with TRBD1. TRBV23-1 is an ORF; its function is uncertain. The CDR3 is 15 residues long. V was clipped by 6 bases and J by 12 bases; unmatched bases: 14.

In DNA, the CDR3 is TGTGCCACCGCCGGACAGCCGAACACCGGGGAGCTGTTTTTT. It is translated as CATAGQPNTGELFF. The chain has TRBV15 and TRBJ2-2, with D maybe TRBD1 (6 bases). Trimming shortened V by 8 bases and J by 0 bases, and 10 bases separated the two germline ends. The length of the CDR3 is 14 residues. Looked up from germline, CDR1 is LNHNV and CDR2 is YYDKDF (reference sequence).

The sample holds a few counts of this clone. The genes are TRBV28 and TRBJ1-6; 7 bases align to TRBD1. There are 18 residues in the CDR3. J gave up 1 base and V 4 bases, and 10 bases lay outside the gene matches. The germline V gene has CDR1 MDHEN and CDR2 SYDVKM. For the CDR3, the DNA is TGTGCCAGCAGTTCCCCAGGGGGGGTGATGTCCTATAATTCACCCCTCCACTTT. Protein sequence: CASSSPGGVMSYNSPLHF.

The chain employs TRBV7-9 and TRBJ1-1, with no clear D. The CDR3 sequence is 13 residues long. The V end lost 5 bases, the J end lost 4 bases, and 11 bases lay between the germline ends. CDR1 SEHNR and CDR2 FQNEAQ come from the germline V gene (reference sequence). The CDR3 coding sequence is TGTGCCAGCAGCCCCCCTTTGGGCACTGAAGCTTTCTTT. Encoded protein: CASSPPLGTEAFF.

The chain joins TRBV5-1 to TRBJ2-7; D not certain. The V end was cut by 0 bases, the J end by 2 bases, with 12 bases between. Per germline, CDR1 SGHRS and CDR2 YFSETQ. The CDR3 has 15 residues. The CDR3 bases are TGCGCCAGCAGCTTGGGGCCGAGAGTAACCTACGAGCAGTACTTC. It translates to CASSLGPRVTYEQYF. Filled out from reference TRBV5-1 and TRBJ2-7, the complete variable domain reads KAGVTQTPRYLIKTRGQQVTLSCSPISGHRSVSWYQQTPGQGLQFLFEYFSETQRNKGNFPGRFSGRQFSNSRSEMNVSTLELGDSALYLCASSLGPRVTYEQYFGPGTRLTVT.

This clone was counted many times. The chain couples TRBV6-5 to TRBJ1-5, with D perhaps matching TRBD1 (5 bases). The CDR3 has 13 amino acids. V lost 6 bases and J lost 5, with 11 bases in between. The germline V gene has CDR1 MNHEY and CDR2 SVGAGI. CDR3 in DNA: TGTGCCAGCAGAGGACATCCACATCAGCCCCAGCATTTT. It encodes CASRGHPHQPQHF.

The rearrangement links TRBV6-2 or TRBV6-3 to TRBJ2-3; 10 nucleotides align to TRBD2. From germline, CDR1 is MNHEY and CDR2 SVGEGT. This CDR3 is 15 amino acids long. V trimming: 5 bases; J trimming: 5 bases; junction bases outside the gene matches: 7. CDR3 amino acids: CASSATSGFRDTQYF. In DNA form, the CDR3 reads TGTGCCAGCAGTGCGACTAGCGGGTTCCGAGATACGCAGTATTTT.

The gene calls are TRBV2 and TRBJ1-1; D remains unclear. Trimming took 8 bases from V and 2 from J, leaving 6 bases between them. Germline CDR1 is SNHLY and CDR2 is FYNNEI. The CDR3 length is 11 residues. CDR3 coding DNA: TGTGCCAGCGCCTACAACACTGAAGCTTTCTTT. This sequence encodes CASAYNTEAFF.

The chain joins TRBV5-5 to TRBJ2-2; 7 nucleotides align to TRBD2. V shed 3 bases and J 4 bases; nucleotides not matched to a gene: 12. The CDR3 length is 17 residues. CDR1 and CDR2 from the germline V gene are SGHKS and YYEKEE (reference sequence). CDR3 sequence: CASSWEGSSFITGELFF. In DNA, the CDR3 is TGTGCCAGCAGCTGGGAGGGTAGTAGCTTTATCACCGGGGAGCTGTTTTTT. Drawing the rest from reference TRBV5-5 and TRBJ2-2, the complete variable domain is DAGVTQSPTHLIKTRGQQVTLRCSPISGHKSVSWYQQVLGQGPQFIFQYYEKEERGRGNFPDRFSARQFPNYSSELNVNALLLGDSALYLCASSWEGSSFITGELFFGEGSRLTVL.

The chain joins TRBV6-6 to TRBJ1-6; no clear D gene. The CDR3 covers 13 residues. Germline loops: CDR1 MNHNY, CDR2 SVGAGI (reference sequence). Trimming pared 6 bases from V and 7 bases from J, leaving 10 bases between. CDR3 region: CASRQSGNSPLHF. DNA of the CDR3: TGTGCCAGCAGACAATCCGGGAATTCACCCCTCCACTTT.

The chain carries TRBV3-1 (or the pseudogene TRBV3-2) and TRBJ2-7; D is perhaps TRBD1 (5 bases). This CDR3 comprises 12 residues. Between the trimmed V and J ends, which lost 2 bases and 6 bases, there was a span of 8 bases. CDR1 is LGHDT and CDR2 is YNNKEL in the germline V gene (reference sequence). The CDR3 spells CASSQRGPEQYF. The CDR3 bases are TGTGCCAGCAGCCAAAGGGGTCCCGAGCAGTACTTC.

The rearrangement links TRBV5-6 to TRBJ2-5; 11 nucleotides agree with TRBD2. This CDR3 contains 18 residues. The germline CDR1 and CDR2 sequences are SGHDT and YYEEEE. V was pared by 1 base and J by 2 bases, with 10 bases of the junction left unmatched. CDR3 sequence: CASSLLVTGLAAQETQYF. DNA for the CDR3: TGTGCCAGCAGCTTGTTGGTAACGGGACTAGCGGCACAAGAGACCCAGTACTTC.

The V and J genes are TRBV7-8 and TRBJ2-5; tentatively, D is TRBD1 (6 bases). The length of the CDR3 is 16 residues. Trimming took off 1 base at V and 4 bases at J, with 16 bases between the two ends. Germline V gene lookup returns CDR1 SGHVS and CDR2 FQNEAQ. The chain's CDR3 is CASSLVGLLGGETQYF. In DNA, the CDR3 is TGTGCCAGCAGCTTAGTTGGTCTGCTAGGGGGAGAGACCCAGTACTTC.

This rearrangement joins TRBV5-1 to TRBJ1-6; tentative D call: TRBD1 (6 bases). The CDR3 covers 14 residues. The germline V gene encodes CDR1 SGHRS and CDR2 YFSETQ. V was pared by 4 bases and J by 9 bases, with 14 bases between. The CDR3 here is CASSPWGGPSPLHF. The CDR3 DNA reads TGCGCCAGCAGCCCCTGGGGGGGGCCTTCACCCCTCCACTTT.

The rearrangement uses TRBV3-1 (or the pseudogene TRBV3-2) and TRBJ2-7; 9 nucleotides agree with TRBD1. Trimming removed 5 bases from V and 5 bases from J; junction bases left unmatched: 7. The CDR3 extends over 14 amino acids. Germline CDR1 reads LGHDT; CDR2 reads YNNKEL (reference sequence). The CDR3 DNA reads TGTGCCAGCAGCGCCCGGGACAGGGACCACGAGCAGTACTTC. Residues: CASSARDRDHEQYF.

This chain uses TRBV18 with TRBJ2-3; D possibly corresponds to TRBD1 (5 bases). The CDR3 spans 15 residues. Germline V gene lookup returns CDR1 KGHSH and CDR2 LQKENI. Trimming stripped 0 bases from V and 2 bases from J, with 9 bases between. The CDR3 bases are TGTGCCAGCTCACCACCGATCAGGGCCACAGATACGCAGTATTTT. Its translation: CASSPPIRATDTQYF.

The chain combines TRBV13 with TRBJ2-3; D might be TRBD1 (6 bases). The CDR3 totals 15 residues. Deletions cut 5 bases from V and 3 bases from J, with 15 bases between. CDR1 and CDR2 (germline): PRHDT, FYEKMQ (reference sequence). CDR3 amino acids: CASSRQQGWTDTQYF. CDR3 nucleotide sequence: TGTGCCAGCAGCCGTCAACAGGGTTGGACAGATACGCAGTATTTT.

This chain connects TRBV5-1 to TRBJ1-1; D ambiguous. The CDR3 sequence is 16 residues long. From germline, CDR1 is SGHRS and CDR2 YFSETQ. V lost 2 bases, J lost 4 bases, and 18 bases lay in between. The CDR3 bases are TGCGCCAGCAGCTTCGGGGTCCGGTGGATCGGCACTGAAGCTTTCTTT. Translation: CASSFGVRWIGTEAFF.

The genes are TRBV27 and TRBJ1-4, with a tentative D call TRBD1 (5 bases). The V end lost 7 bases, the J end lost 2 bases, and 14 bases lay between the germline ends. Germline CDR1 is MNHEY and CDR2 is SMNVEV (reference sequence). The CDR3 runs to 15 residues. The CDR3 region is CASKPGITTNEKLFF. The CDR3 DNA follows: TGTGCCAGCAAACCAGGGATCACCACTAATGAAAAACTGTTTTTT.

The chain joins TRBV10-3 to TRBJ1-5, with 8 bases matching TRBD1. CDR3 length: 14 amino acids. CDR1 and CDR2 from the germline V gene are ENHRY and SYGVKD. Trimming cost V 10 bases and J 3 bases; bases outside gene matches: 8. The CDR3 protein is CATQGGQNNQPQHF. DNA for the CDR3: TGTGCCACACAGGGGGGACAGAACAATCAGCCCCAGCATTTT.

This sequence joins TRBV11-3 and TRBJ2-5; 7 bases fit TRBD1. Germline V gives CDR1 SGHNT, CDR2 YENEEA. V lost 4 bases and J lost 8; bases outside the gene matches: 16. The CDR3 sequence is 16 residues long. The CDR3, as DNA: TGTGCCAGCAGCTGCGACAGGGCCAACCTCCCCCTCACCCAGTACTTC. It encodes CASSCDRANLPLTQYF.

V usage is TRBV19 and J usage is TRBJ2-2; TRBD1 matches at 8 bases. Germline-derived CDR1 and CDR2 are LNHDA and SQIVND (reference sequence). Trimming took 5 bases from V and 4 from J; bases not matched to a gene: 3. This CDR3 comprises 14 residues. The CDR3 protein is CASSRQGRTGELFF. The CDR3, as DNA: TGTGCCAGTAGTCGACAGGGGCGCACCGGGGAGCTGTTTTTT.

The chain links TRBV6-6 to TRBJ1-6; 9 nucleotides line up with TRBD1. The germline V gene encodes CDR1 MNHNY and CDR2 SVGAGI (reference sequence). Trimming removed 2 bases from V and 7 bases from J; junction bases left unmatched: 0. The CDR3 has 14 amino acids. CDR3 DNA sequence: TGTGCCAGCAGTTACGGGACAGGGAATTCACCCCTCCACTTT. Protein: CASSYGTGNSPLHF.

The rearrangement joins TRBV20-1 to TRBJ2-7, with 11 nucleotides matching TRBD2. The V gene end was trimmed by 3 bases and the J gene end by 1 base; junction bases not matched to a gene: 20. In germline, CDR1 is DFQATT, CDR2 SNEGSKA (reference sequence). This CDR3 is 20 amino acids long. CDR3 coding DNA: TGCAGTGCTAGTAGACAACGAGGGTCGAAGACTAGCGGGATTTCCTACGAGCAGTACTTC. It encodes CSASRQRGSKTSGISYEQYF.

This chain connects TRBV19 to TRBJ2-1; D might be TRBD2 (6 bases). Trimming removed 5 bases at V and 0 bases at J, with 26 bases between. Germline V lookup: CDR1 LNHDA, CDR2 SQIVND (reference sequence). CDR3 length equals 20 residues. The chain's CDR3 is CASSFRQTSSGGSSYNEQFF. Written as DNA, the CDR3 is TGTGCCAGTAGTTTCCGTCAAACTAGCTCCGGAGGTAGCTCCTACAATGAGCAGTTCTTC.

The genes are TRBV5-8 and TRBJ2-7; the D is unclear. Trimming shortened V by 2 bases and J by 4 bases, and 7 bases separated the two germline ends. The CDR3 is 12 amino acids. CDR1 is SGHTS, CDR2 YDEGEE, per germline. The CDR3 region has the DNA TGTGCCAGCAGCTTAAGAACATACGAGCAGTACTTC. Translating it yields CASSLRTYEQYF.

The rearrangement joins TRBV9 to TRBJ2-3, with 7 bases lining up with TRBD1. This CDR3 has 14 amino acids. Germline V gene data show CDR1 as SGDLS and CDR2 as YYNGEE. Germline trimming cut 0 bases from V and 6 bases from J; bases unmatched to any gene: 4. CDR3 region: CASSVGQGVDTQYF. The DNA for the CDR3 is TGTGCCAGCAGCGTAGGCCAGGGGGTTGATACGCAGTATTTT.

The V gene is TRBV6-5, the J gene TRBJ1-4, with D perhaps matching TRBD1 (6 bases). The CDR3 covers 15 residues. Between the trimmed V and J ends, which lost 0 bases and 5 bases, there was a span of 10 bases. Per the germline V gene, CDR1 is MNHEY and CDR2 is SVGAGI. The CDR3 DNA is TGTGCCAGCAGTTACTCACAGGGAAAAAATGAAAAACTGTTTTTT. This encodes CASSYSQGKNEKLFF.

CDR3 region: CASSLPSDSYNQPQHF. The CDR3 DNA reads as TGCGCCAGCTCCCTACCCTCGGACAGCTACAATCAGCCCCAGCATTTT. The genes are TRBV4-1 and TRBJ1-5; the D gene is possibly TRBD1 (6 bases). Germline V gene data show CDR1 as MGHRA and CDR2 as YSYEKL. The CDR3 length is 16 residues. The germline V and J ends were trimmed by 8 bases and 3 bases, with 20 bases remaining between them.

The chain joins TRBV5-1 to TRBJ2-7, with D tentatively TRBD1 (5 bases). V was shortened by 4 bases and J by 3 bases, with 20 bases between the two germline ends. There are 16 residues in the CDR3. CDR1 SGHRS and CDR2 YFSETQ come from the germline V gene. DNA for the CDR3: TGCGCCAGCAGCCTACTTCTCCAGGGAAGAGGCTACGAGCAGTACTTC. Translating it yields CASSLLLQGRGYEQYF.